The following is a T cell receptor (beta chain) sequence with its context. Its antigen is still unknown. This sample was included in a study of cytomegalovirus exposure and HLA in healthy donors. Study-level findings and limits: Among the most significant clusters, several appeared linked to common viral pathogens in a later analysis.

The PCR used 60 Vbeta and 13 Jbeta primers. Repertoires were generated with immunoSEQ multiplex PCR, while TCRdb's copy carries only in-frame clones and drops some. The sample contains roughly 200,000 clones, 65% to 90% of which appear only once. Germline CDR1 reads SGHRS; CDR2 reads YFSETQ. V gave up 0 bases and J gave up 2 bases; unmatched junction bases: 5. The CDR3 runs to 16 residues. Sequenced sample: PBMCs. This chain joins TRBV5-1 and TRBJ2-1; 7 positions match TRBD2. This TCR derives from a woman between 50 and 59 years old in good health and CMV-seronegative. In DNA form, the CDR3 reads TGCGCCAGCAGCTTGGTAGGCGGGAGCCCCTACAATGAGCAGTTCTTC. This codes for CASSLVGGSPYNEQFF.